This T cell receptor (beta chain) stems from a study of T-cell memory formation after mild COVID-19. Notes on the study in general: Some SARS-CoV-2-responding clones were already detected in memory before infection. Among clones contracting day 15 to 85, CD4/CD8 was balanced, whereas later expanders leaned CD4+.

With respect to this clonotype: Its cognate antigen is unknown.

Barcoded TCR alpha and TCR beta cDNA libraries with UMIs came from 5'RACE using constant-segment primers. MiXCR was run by TCRdb on the 5' RACE reads, yielding one entry per CDR3 protein. The data hold about 410,000 distinct CDR3 sequences, with approximately 19% observed a single time. Trimming cost V 5 bases and J 5 bases; bases outside gene matches: 9. Germline loops: CDR1 DFQATT, CDR2 SNEGSKA (reference sequence). There are 14 residues in the CDR3. V and J are TRBV20-1 and TRBJ2-3; 8 bases map to TRBD2. This clonotype was obtained from a young man who had mild COVID-19 (a few samples of this study predate the infection). Cell type and time point are not known. Specimen: PBMCs or a T cell subset sorted from them (not recorded which). CDR3 sequence (DNA): TGCAGTGCTCCAGGTCGGGGGGGCGGAGATACGCAGTATTTT. Its protein product is CSAPGRGGGDTQYF.